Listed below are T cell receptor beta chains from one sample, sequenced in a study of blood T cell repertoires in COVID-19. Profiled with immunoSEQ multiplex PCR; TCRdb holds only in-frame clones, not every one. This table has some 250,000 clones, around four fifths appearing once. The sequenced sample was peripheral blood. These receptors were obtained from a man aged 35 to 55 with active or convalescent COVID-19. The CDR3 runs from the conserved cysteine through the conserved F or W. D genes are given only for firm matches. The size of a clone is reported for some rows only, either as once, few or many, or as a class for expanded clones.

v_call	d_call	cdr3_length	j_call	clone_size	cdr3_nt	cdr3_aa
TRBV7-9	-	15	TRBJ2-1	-	TGTGCCAGCAGGTCAGGGTTTATGGTGAAGGAAAGAGGGTTCTTC	CASRSGFMVKERGFF
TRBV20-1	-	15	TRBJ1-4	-	TGCAGTGCTAGTGGTTTATTTCAGGGCGGAGAAAAACTGTTTTTT	CSASGLFQGGEKLFF
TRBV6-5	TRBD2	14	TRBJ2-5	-	TGTGCCAGCAGCGCCCGACTAGCCGGAGAGACCCAGTACTTC	CASSARLAGETQYF
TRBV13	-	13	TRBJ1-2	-	TGTGCCAGCAGCTTATCTAGCGTGGGGGGCTACACCTTC	CASSLSSVGGYTF
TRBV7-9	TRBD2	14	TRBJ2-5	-	TGTGCCAGCAGCTTAACGGGGGGGCGGGAGACCCAGTACTTC	CASSLTGGRETQYF
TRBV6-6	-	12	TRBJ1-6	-	TGTGCCAGCAGTGTCGACAGTCGGTCCCTCCACTTT	CASSVDSRSLHF
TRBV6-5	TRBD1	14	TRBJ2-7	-	TGTGCCAGCAGAAGGACAGGGATTCTCCACGAGCAGTACTTC	CASRRTGILHEQYF
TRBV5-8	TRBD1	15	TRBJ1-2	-	TGTGCCAGCAGCCCTGGGACAGGGGCTAACTATGGCTACACCTTC	CASSPGTGANYGYTF
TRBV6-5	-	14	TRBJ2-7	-	TGTGCCAGCAGTTTGGCAGGGTCTTTGGACGAGCAGTACTTC	CASSLAGSLDEQYF
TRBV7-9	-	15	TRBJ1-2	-	TGTGCCAGCAGCTTATGGGACACAGCTAACTATGGCTACACCTTC	CASSLWDTANYGYTF
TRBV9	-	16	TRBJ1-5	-	TGTGCCAGCAGCGTAGCTCCCGGGTCTACTTATCAGCCCCAGCATTTT	CASSVAPGSTYQPQHF
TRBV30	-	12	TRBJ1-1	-	TGTGCCTGGAGTGTAGGATGGGGCCGGGCTTTCTTT	CAWSVGWGRAFF
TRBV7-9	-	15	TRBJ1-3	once	TGTGCCAGCAGCTTACTGGCCGTCTCTGGAAACACCATATATTTT	CASSLLAVSGNTIYF
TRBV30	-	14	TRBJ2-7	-	TGTGCCTGGAGGCGGCAGCTAGACTCCTACGAGCAGTACTTC	CAWRRQLDSYEQYF
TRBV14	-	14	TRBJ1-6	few	TGTGCCAGCAGCCCCTCGATCGAGGGTCGACCCCTCCACTTT	CASSPSIEGRPLHF
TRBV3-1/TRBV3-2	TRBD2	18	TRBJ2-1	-	TGTGCCAGCAGCCCAGGTAGCGGGAGGGAATTCTCCTACAATGAGCAGTTCTTC	CASSPGSGREFSYNEQFF
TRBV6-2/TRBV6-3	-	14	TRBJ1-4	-	TGTGCCAGCAGTTACGGGGGCTTCAATGAAAAACTGTTTTTT	CASSYGGFNEKLFF
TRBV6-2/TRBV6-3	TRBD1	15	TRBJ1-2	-	TGTGCCAGCAGTTACCCCACCGGGACAGGGGGAGGCTACACCTTC	CASSYPTGTGGGYTF
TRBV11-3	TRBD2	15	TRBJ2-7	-	TGTGCCAGCAGCCGGACTAGCGGGAACTCCTACGAGCAGTACTTC	CASSRTSGNSYEQYF
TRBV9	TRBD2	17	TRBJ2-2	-	TGTGCCAGCAGCGTAGCTCCAGGACTAGCTGGCACCGGGGAGCTGTTTTTT	CASSVAPGLAGTGELFF
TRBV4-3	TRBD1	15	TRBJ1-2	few	TGCGCCAGCAGCCAAGATCGGGGACAGAACTATGGCTACACCTTC	CASSQDRGQNYGYTF
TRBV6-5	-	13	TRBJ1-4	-	TGTGCCAGCAGTTTTACAGGGCTTTCTAAACTGTTTTTT	CASSFTGLSKLFF
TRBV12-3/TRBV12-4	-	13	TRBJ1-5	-	TGTGCCAGCAGTCGAGGCCCCACGAGGGCCCAGCATTTT	CASSRGPTRAQHF
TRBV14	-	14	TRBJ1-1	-	TGTGCCAGCAGCCCCCAGGGGATGGCCACTGAAGCTTTCTTT	CASSPQGMATEAFF
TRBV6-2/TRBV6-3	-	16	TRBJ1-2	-	TGTGCCAGCAGCCTCGACAGGACCTCCCCTAACTATGGCTACACCTTC	CASSLDRTSPNYGYTF
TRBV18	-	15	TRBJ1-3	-	TGTGCCAGCTCACCCCGGGACACTTCTGGAAACACCATATATTTT	CASSPRDTSGNTIYF
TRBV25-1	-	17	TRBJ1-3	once	TGTGCCAGCAGTGAATCCCCGCAGACATCCTCTGGAAACACCATATATTTT	CASSESPQTSSGNTIYF
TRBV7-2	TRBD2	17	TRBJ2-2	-	TGTGCCAGCAGCCCGCCCACTAGCGGGGGGGCGGGCGGGGAGCTGTTTTTT	CASSPPTSGGAGGELFF
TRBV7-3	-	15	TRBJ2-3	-	TGTGCCAGCAGCAAACGAGGGGGTTCCACAGATACGCAGTATTTT	CASSKRGGSTDTQYF
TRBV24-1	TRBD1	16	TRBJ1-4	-	TGTGCCACCAGTGATGCCCGACAGGGGAGGAATGAAAAACTGTTTTTT	CATSDARQGRNEKLFF
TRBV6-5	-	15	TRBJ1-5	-	TGTGCCAGCAGTTACTCGACGGGGGGCGGCCAGCCCCAGCATTTT	CASSYSTGGGQPQHF
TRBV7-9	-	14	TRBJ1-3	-	TGTGCCAGCAGCTGGCAGATCTCTGGAAACACCATATATTTT	CASSWQISGNTIYF
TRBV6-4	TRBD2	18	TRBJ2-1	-	TGTGCCAGCAGCCGGGGACTAGCGGGCGTCCGCTCCTACAATGAGCAGTTCTTC	CASSRGLAGVRSYNEQFF
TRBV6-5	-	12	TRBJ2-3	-	TGTGCCAGCACGAGCTCCACAGATACGCAGTATTTT	CASTSSTDTQYF
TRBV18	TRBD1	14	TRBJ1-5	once	TGTGCCAGCTCCTCTGGACAGGGGACTCAGCCCCAGCATTTT	CASSSGQGTQPQHF
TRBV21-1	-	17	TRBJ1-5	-	TGTGCCAGCAGCAAACTGAGCGGGGAGGCCGGCACGGAGCCCCAGCATTTT	CASSKLSGEAGTEPQHF
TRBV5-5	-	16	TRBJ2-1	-	TGTGCCAGCAGGTCCGTCGTGGCTAGTCCTTACAATGAGCAGTTCTTC	CASRSVVASPYNEQFF
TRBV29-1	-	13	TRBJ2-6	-	TGCAGCGTTAGGGGCTCCGAGGCCAACGTCCTGACTTTC	CSVRGSEANVLTF
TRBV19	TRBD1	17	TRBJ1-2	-	TGTGCCAGTAAAGACCGGGACAGGGGGTGGGCTAACTATGGCTACACCTTC	CASKDRDRGWANYGYTF
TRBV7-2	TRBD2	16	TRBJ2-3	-	TGTGCCAGCAGCTTCCGAGGAGCGGGGGGTACAGATACGCAGTATTTT	CASSFRGAGGTDTQYF
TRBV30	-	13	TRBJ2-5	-	TGTGCCTGGAGTGTACTAGTCCAAGAGACCCAGTACTTC	CAWSVLVQETQYF
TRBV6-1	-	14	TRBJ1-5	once	TGTGCCAGCAGCTACGGGGAGAGCAATCAGCCCCAGCATTTT	CASSYGESNQPQHF
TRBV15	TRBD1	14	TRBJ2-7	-	TGTGCCACCAACGACCGGGACAGGGGCCACGAGCAGTACTTC	CATNDRDRGHEQYF
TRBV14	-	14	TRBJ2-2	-	TGTGCCAGCAGCCAAGACCTGAACACCGGGGAGCTGTTTTTT	CASSQDLNTGELFF
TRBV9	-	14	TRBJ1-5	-	TGTGCCAGCAGCGTAGTAATCAGGGTTCAGCCCCAGCATTTT	CASSVVIRVQPQHF
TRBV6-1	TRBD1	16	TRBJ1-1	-	TGTGCCAGCAGTGAAAGGCCGGGACAGGGGAACACTGAAGCTTTCTTT	CASSERPGQGNTEAFF
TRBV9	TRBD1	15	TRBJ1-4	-	TGTGCCAGCAGCCCCAGGACCGGGACAGGGTTGAAACTGTTTTTT	CASSPRTGTGLKLFF
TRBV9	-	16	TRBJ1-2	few	TGTGCCAGCAGCGTAGGGAGTGGAGGGGCTAACTATGGCTACACCTTC	CASSVGSGGANYGYTF
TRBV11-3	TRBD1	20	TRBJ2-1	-	TGTGCCAGCAGCTTAAAAAGAGGGACAGGGGCCACAGGGGGCTACAATGAGCAGTTCTTC	CASSLKRGTGATGGYNEQFF
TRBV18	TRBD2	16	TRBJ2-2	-	TGTGCCAGCTCACCACCTGGGACTAGAGCTGGCGGGGAGCTGTTTTTT	CASSPPGTRAGGELFF
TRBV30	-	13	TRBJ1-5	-	TGTGCCTGGAGTGGGACAGAGGATCAGCCCCAGCATTTT	CAWSGTEDQPQHF
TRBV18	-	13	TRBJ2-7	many	TGTGCCAGCTCATCCCGGCCGGAGGGCGAGCAGTACTTC	CASSSRPEGEQYF
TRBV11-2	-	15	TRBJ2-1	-	TGTGCCAGCAGCTTAGGGCAGGGGCTACACAATGAGCAGTTCTTC	CASSLGQGLHNEQFF
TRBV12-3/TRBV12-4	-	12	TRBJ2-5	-	TGTGCCAGCAGTTTACGGCAAGAGACCCAGTACTTC	CASSLRQETQYF
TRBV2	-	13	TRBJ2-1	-	TGTGCCAGCACCCCATCCATCTACAATGAGCAGTTCTTC	CASTPSIYNEQFF
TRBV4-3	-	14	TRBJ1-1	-	TGCGCCAGCAGCCAAGATATAGGGGGGAGGGCGGCTTTCTTT	CASSQDIGGRAAFF